The TCR beta chain described here comes from a study of T-cell memory formation after mild COVID-19. Overall study findings and caveats: Some clones that responded turned up in pre-infection memory, which suggests that cross-reactive memory joined in. While clones contracting from day 15 to 85 were balanced between CD4 and CD8, later expanders leaned CD4+. For second-wave clones that peaked at day 37, SARS-CoV-2 specificity went unverified.

In this sample, this clonotype turned up many times. What it recognizes is unknown. Employing constant-segment primers, 5'RACE generated TCR alpha and TCR beta cDNA libraries bearing sample barcodes and UMIs. TCRdb independently ran MiXCR on the 5' RACE reads; one entry per CDR3 protein. Of 110,000 to 150,000 distinct CDR3 sequences listed, less than 25% are singletons. From germline, CDR1 is SGHDT and CDR2 YYEEEE. J lost 4 bases, V lost 2 bases, and 1 base had no gene match. This CDR3 region has 13 residues. The V and J genes are TRBV5-6 and TRBJ2-7; 9 nucleotides align to TRBD1. This sequence originates from an adult woman who had mild COVID-19 (a few samples of this study predate the infection). Cell type and time point are not known. Sequencing input: PBMCs or a T cell subset sorted from them (not recorded which). CDR3 nucleotides: TGTGCCAGCAGCTTCGGGACAGGGTACGAGCAGTACTTC. The encoded protein is CASSFGTGYEQYF.